This TCR beta chain was sequenced during a study of cytomegalovirus exposure and HLA in healthy donors. Study information: Of around 400 genotyped donors, 81% grouped in the Caucasian-associated ancestry cluster.

Vbeta (60) and Jbeta (13) primers were used in the PCR. Some clones are missing from TCRdb's copy, which holds only in-frame ones; the method was immunoSEQ multiplex PCR. This sample has 55,000 to 70,000 clones; about four fifths occur once, and the top ten carry approximately 3.9%. The V and J ends lost 3 bases and 3 bases, in that order; junction bases with no gene match: 10. The CDR3 contains 16 residues. CDR1 SGHRS and CDR2 YFSETQ come from the germline V gene. Points on this clone: Its antigen is undetermined.

Study-wide results and limits: Prediction of most subjects' HLA-A and HLA-B alleles by TCR beta sequences was reportedly accurate. CMV serostatus was the only recorded immune exposure for donors. A later analysis reportedly found fewer N-insertions in an Asian-associated ancestry cluster than the roughly 670-donor mean.

Sequenced sample: PBMCs. The receptor comes from a woman aged 40-49 years in good health and CMV-seronegative. This rearrangement joins TRBV5-1 to TRBJ1-1, with 8 bases aligning to TRBD1. DNA for the CDR3: TGCGCCAGCAGCTCTCAGGGGGCGATGAGAGACACTGAAGCTTTCTTT. It encodes CASSSQGAMRDTEAFF.